This TCR beta chain appears in the sequencing data of a study of radiation and T cells in renal cell carcinoma. Produced via immunoSEQ multiplex PCR; TCRdb's table is partial and in-frame only. The repertoire holds about 150,000 clones, 86% seen once, with 17% in the top ten. Trimming pared 5 bases from V and 7 bases from J, leaving 15 bases between. The germline V gene encodes CDR1 SGHTA and CDR2 FQGNSA. The CDR3 has 14 amino acids. The time point here: blood 4 weeks post-SBRT, at nephrectomy. The treatment is: 15 Gy SBRT to primary tumor, nephrectomy 4 weeks later. Nephrectomy followed 15 Gy stereotactic body radiation by 4 weeks. Radiation-treated patients gave blood at baseline, week 2 and week 4.

This TCR came from a woman in her 50s with renal cell carcinoma. The rearrangement joins TRBV7-2 to TRBJ2-1, with D possibly being TRBD2 (5 bases). The specimen was blood, collected from a patient whose treatment included radiotherapy and nephrectomy. DNA of the CDR3: TGTGCCAGCAGCCCTGTTGGAGGAATGAATGAGCAGTTCTTC. Amino acids: CASSPVGGMNEQFF.